Here is one TCR beta chain with its context. This sample was included in a study of blood T cell repertoires in COVID-19. As for the study in general: PBMCs, B-cell-depleted T cells, or T cells provided the cDNA or gDNA that made up the material.

Individuals drawn from about 26 US areas were roughly 18 to 95 years old. Two negative PCRs, clearance, or symptom resolution had been documented for recovered Cohort 3 donors. CDR1 and CDR2 from the germline V gene are SGHDT and YYEEEE. V lost 0 bases to trimming and J lost 5 bases; unmatched junction nucleotides: 6. The CDR3 extends over 15 amino acids. Produced via immunoSEQ multiplex PCR; TCRdb's table is partial and in-frame only. The sample holds roughly 370,000 clones; 80% to 90% are singletons and the top ten take roughly 9.4%. The material sequenced was PBMCs or T cells enriched from blood (not recorded which). J is TRBJ2-7 and V is TRBV5-6; 9 bases line up with TRBD1. The clonotype was recovered from a woman aged 45-65 years who had recovered from COVID-19. The CDR3 sequence is CASSLALQGANEQYF. The CDR3, as DNA: TGTGCCAGCAGCTTGGCCCTACAGGGGGCGAACGAGCAGTACTTC.